The next 13 T cell receptor beta chains were all read from a single sample in a study of T cell repertoires in cytomegalovirus infection. TCRdb re-analysed the reads in MiXCR, keeping a single row per CDR3 protein. The sample carries nearly 450,000 distinct CDR3 sequences, about 33% recorded once. The sample consisted of PBMCs. The receptor set was obtained from a human donor in good health (CMV status not recorded). Some clones in this sample may be carry-over from other donors' samples.

Ten or more counts support this clonotype. The rearrangement links TRBV7-2 to TRBJ2-2; TRBD2 matches 12 bases. Germline-derived CDR1 and CDR2 are SGHTA and FQGNSA. V dropped 6 bases and J dropped 6; count of bases not matched to a gene: 8. CDR3 length: 16 residues. The CDR3 here is CASRPSGGAGAGELFF. Written as DNA, the CDR3 is TGTGCCAGCAGACCTAGCGGGGGGGCAGGGGCCGGGGAGCTGTTTTTT.

This clonotype has a count of ten or more. The chain is built from TRBV7-2 and TRBJ2-7; D gene ambiguous. Germline-derived CDR1 and CDR2 are SGHTA and FQGNSA. The CDR3 extends over 16 amino acids. Trimming stripped 1 base from V and 2 bases from J, with 15 bases between. CDR3 nucleotides: TGTGCCAGCAGCTTAGGAGTGGGCTACCTTACCTACGAGCAGTACTTC. It codes for CASSLGVGYLTYEQYF.

The CDR3 DNA reads as TGTGCCAGCAGCTTAATCCACGACTCTATTAGCTCCTACGAGCAGTACTTC. This translates into CASSLIHDSISSYEQYF. The V call is TRBV11-2, the J call TRBJ2-7; D call uncertain. CDR1 is SGHAT, CDR2 FQNNGV, per germline. The V end was cut by 2 bases, the J end by 0 bases, with 17 bases between. CDR3 size: 17 residues.

This clonotype has just a few counts. The J gene is TRBJ2-1, the V gene TRBV20-1, with 11 positions matching TRBD2. The length of the CDR3 is 17 residues. The germline CDR1 and CDR2 sequences are DFQATT and SNEGSKA (reference sequence). CDR3 amino acids: CSGKPSGGQPRYNEQFF. The CDR3 DNA is TGCAGCGGGAAACCTAGCGGGGGGCAACCCAGATACAATGAGCAGTTCTTC.

There are many counts of this clonotype. V and J are TRBV4-2 and TRBJ1-3; D may be TRBD1 (5 bases). The CDR3 runs 19 residues. V lost 3 bases and J 0 bases, leaving 21 bases between the germline ends. Germline V gene sequence: CDR1 LGHNA, CDR2 YNFKEQ. CDR3 nucleotide sequence: TGTGCCAGCAGCCACGTGGGGGGAGCGATCGCCGACTCTGGAAACACCATATATTTT. It is translated as CASSHVGGAIADSGNTIYF.

The gene calls are TRBV4-2 and TRBJ2-3; D possibly corresponds to TRBD2 (5 bases). The CDR3 has 16 residues. Trimming removed 0 bases at V and 5 bases at J, with 15 bases between. In germline, CDR1 is LGHNA, CDR2 YNFKEQ. The CDR3 region is CASSQEIVPAGDTQYF. CDR3 DNA: TGTGCCAGCAGCCAAGAGATAGTCCCGGCGGGAGATACGCAGTATTTT.

This clonotype was observed a few times. This chain uses TRBV27 with TRBJ2-7, with D perhaps matching TRBD1 (6 bases). CDR3 length equals 14 residues. Trimming cost V 2 bases and J 5 bases, with 13 bases left between them. CDR1 is MNHEY and CDR2 is SMNVEV in the germline V gene (reference sequence). CDR3 coding DNA: TGTGCCAGCAGTTTAGGCCCACAGGGCCACGAGCAGTACTTC. Translated: CASSLGPQGHEQYF.

In this sample, this clonotype turned up once. A junction boundary mismatches the germline segment, possibly from a read error. The chain uses TRBV6-2 or TRBV6-3 and TRBJ2-5; 8 bases agree with TRBD2. CDR1 and CDR2 from the germline V gene are MNHEY and SVGEGT. The CDR3 contains 15 residues. DNA for the CDR3: TGTGCCAGCAGTTACGTGACGGGGGGGCAAGATACCCAGTACTTC. Protein sequence: CASSYVTGGQDTQYF.

In this sample, this clonotype turned up once. Germline and junction disagree at one end, which may indicate a read error. The rearrangement links TRBV7-9 to TRBJ2-2; D perhaps matches TRBD1 (6 bases). CDR1 is SEHNR, CDR2 FQNEAQ, per germline (reference sequence). This CDR3 spans 15 amino acids. CDR3 sequence: CASTPLGHLNTGELF. In nucleotides, the CDR3 is TGTGCCAGCACCCCGTTGGGACACCTGAACACCGGGGAGCTGTTT.

This clonotype was seen at least ten times. The chain is built from TRBV7-2 and TRBJ1-5; D gene unclear. In germline, CDR1 is SGHTA, CDR2 FQGNSA. The CDR3 is 15 residues long. Trimming cost V 0 bases and J 7 bases, with 13 bases left between them. The CDR3 loop is CASSLAVVLGQPQHF. In DNA form, the CDR3 reads TGTGCCAGCAGCTTAGCTGTAGTATTAGGGCAGCCCCAGCATTTT.

There are a few counts of this clonotype. The chain carries TRBV12-3 or TRBV12-4 and TRBJ1-2; D possibly corresponds to TRBD1 (5 bases). This CDR3 is 19 amino acids long. V lost 2 bases to trimming and J lost 5 bases, with 27 bases between them. The CDR3 protein is CASSLWGPGRRQPRYGYTF. CDR3 coding DNA: TGTGCCAGCAGTTTATGGGGCCCCGGCAGGCGCCAGCCCAGATATGGCTACACCTTC.

There are a few counts of this clonotype. The rearrangement uses TRBV12-3 or TRBV12-4 and TRBJ1-1, with 9 bases aligning to TRBD1. J lost 3 bases, V lost 9 bases, and 17 bases had no gene match. This CDR3 is built from 17 residues. In nucleotides, the CDR3 is TGTGCCAGTAGATCTCGACAGGGGGTGACAGAGGACACTGAAGCTTTCTTT. Translated: CASRSRQGVTEDTEAFF.

In its sample, this clonotype was seen a few times. The chain employs TRBV29-1 and TRBJ2-5; D might be TRBD1 (5 bases). V was clipped by 7 bases and J by 1 base, with 7 bases between them. In germline, CDR1 is SQVTM, CDR2 ANQGSEA. This CDR3 spans 11 amino acids. CDR3 in DNA: TGCAGCGAACAGGTCCAAGAGACCCAGTACTTC. Residues: CSEQVQETQYF.